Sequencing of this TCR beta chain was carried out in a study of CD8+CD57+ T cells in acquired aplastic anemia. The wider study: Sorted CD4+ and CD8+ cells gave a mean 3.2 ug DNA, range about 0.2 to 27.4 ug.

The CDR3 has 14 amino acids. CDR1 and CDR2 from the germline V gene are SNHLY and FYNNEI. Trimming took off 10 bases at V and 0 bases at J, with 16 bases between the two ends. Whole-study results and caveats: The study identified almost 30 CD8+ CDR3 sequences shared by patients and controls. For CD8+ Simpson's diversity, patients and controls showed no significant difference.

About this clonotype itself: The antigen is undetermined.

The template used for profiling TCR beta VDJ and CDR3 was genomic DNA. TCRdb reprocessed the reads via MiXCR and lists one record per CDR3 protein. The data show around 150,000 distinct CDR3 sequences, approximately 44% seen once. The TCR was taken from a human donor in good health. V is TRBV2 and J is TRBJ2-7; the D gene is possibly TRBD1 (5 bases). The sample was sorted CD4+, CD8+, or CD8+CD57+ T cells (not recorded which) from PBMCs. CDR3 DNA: TGTGCCACCCAGGACACAGTCACCTCCTACGAGCAGTACTTC. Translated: CATQDTVTSYEQYF.